These 2 T cell receptor beta chains originate from one sample sequenced in a study of blood T cell repertoires in COVID-19. TCRdb keeps only in-frame clones here, not all; method: immunoSEQ multiplex PCR. This table holds some 220,000 clones, approximately 82% found once. Sequencing used peripheral blood. Receptors originate from a man between 45 and 60 years old with active or convalescent COVID-19.

This sequence joins TRBV10-3 and TRBJ1-4; possible D gene TRBD1, 5 bases. CDR1 and CDR2 (germline): ENHRY, SYGVKD. V lost 0 bases and J 0 bases, leaving 11 bases between the germline ends. The CDR3 sequence is 17 residues long. CDR3 sequence reads: CAISESPDSATNEKLFF. In nucleotides, the CDR3 is TGTGCCATCAGTGAGTCGCCCGACAGTGCAACTAATGAAAAACTGTTTTTT.

This rearrangement joins TRBV29-1 to TRBJ2-1; D not certain. V lost 4 bases and J 2 bases, leaving 9 bases between the germline ends. The V gene's germline CDR1 is SQVTM and CDR2 ANQGSEA. The CDR3 is 13 residues long. CDR3 in amino acids: CSVGSGAYNEQFF. The CDR3 DNA sequence: TGCAGCGTTGGTTCCGGAGCCTACAATGAGCAGTTCTTC.